This is a list of T cell receptor beta chains from one sample in a study of CD8 T cells in Susac syndrome. One entry per CDR3 protein, called by TCRdb with MiXCR from the immunoSEQ multiplex PCR reads. This table has hundreds of thousands of distinct CDR3 sequences, approximately 94% appearing once. Sequencing was carried out using CD4+ T cells from PBMCs. Source of these receptors: a human donor with Susac syndrome. Each CDR3 is given with its conserved first and last residue. The order of the fields is V gene, J gene, D gene, clone size, CDR3 protein, CDR3 DNA. The D gene is left open where the match is weak. Rows give clone size only sometimes, using once, few, many, or a class for an expanded clone.

>TRBV12-3/TRBV12-4|TRBJ1-4|TRBD1|NA
CASSTGVAKLFF
TGTGCCAGCAGCACAGGGGTTGCAAAACTGTTTTTT
>TRBV4-2|TRBJ2-6|NA|NA
CASSQDLQSPTSGANVLTF
TGTGCCAGCAGCCAAGATCTACAAAGCCCAACCTCTGGGGCCAACGTCCTGACTTTC
>TRBV9|TRBJ2-3|TRBD2|NA
CASSPTGGRGDTDTQYF
TGTGCCAGCAGCCCAACCGGGGGGAGGGGCGACACAGATACGCAGTATTTT
>TRBV20-1|TRBJ1-6|TRBD1|once
CSALGQGDYNSPLHF
TGCAGTGCTTTGGGACAGGGAGACTATAATTCACCCCTCCACTTT
>TRBV18|TRBJ1-6|NA|NA
CASSPSGGDNSPLHF
TGTGCCAGCTCACCTTCGGGAGGGGATAATTCACCCCTCCACTTT
>TRBV30|TRBJ1-3|NA|NA
CAWRVVGGSGNTIYF
TGTGCCTGGAGGGTTGTCGGAGGCTCTGGAAACACCATATATTTT
>TRBV6-5|TRBJ1-1|NA|NA
CASTRTENTEAFF
TGTGCCAGCACCCGGACGGAGAACACTGAAGCTTTCTTT
>TRBV6-6|TRBJ1-1|TRBD1|NA
CASINSGGGTEAFF
TGTGCCAGCATTAATTCAGGGGGCGGCACTGAAGCTTTCTTT
>TRBV18|TRBJ2-1|TRBD2|NA
CASSPRTSGANNEQFF
TGTGCCAGCTCACCACGGACTAGCGGGGCCAACAATGAGCAGTTCTTC
>TRBV29-1|TRBJ1-2|NA|NA
CSVEAYGYTF
TGCAGCGTTGAAGCCTATGGCTACACCTTC
>TRBV20-1|TRBJ1-3|NA|NA
CSASPNHSGNTIYF
TGCAGTGCTAGCCCGAATCACTCTGGAAACACCATATATTTT
>TRBV5-1|TRBJ2-3|NA|NA
CASSADTSTDTQYF
TGCGCCAGCAGTGCGGACACTAGCACAGATACGCAGTATTTT
>TRBV29-1|TRBJ2-5|NA|few
CTTAGEETQYF
TGCACCACGGCTGGGGAAGAGACCCAGTACTTC
>TRBV28|TRBJ1-6|TRBD1|NA
CASSIQGALVPLHF
TGTGCCAGCAGTATACAGGGGGCTTTGGTACCCCTCCACTTT
>TRBV30|TRBJ2-7|NA|NA
CAWREFHEQYF
TGTGCCTGGAGAGAGTTCCACGAGCAGTACTTC
>TRBV4-1|TRBJ2-3|TRBD2|NA
CASSQGTSGGYTQYF
TGCGCCAGCAGCCAAGGGACTAGCGGGGGTTATACGCAGTATTTT
>TRBV25-1|TRBJ1-2|NA|NA
CASSETTGYTF
TGTGCCAGCAGTGAGACGACTGGCTACACCTTC
>TRBV15|TRBJ2-1|NA|NA
CATSRDLGTNEQFF
TGTGCCACCAGCAGAGATCTCGGGACCAATGAACAGTTCTTC
>TRBV20-1|TRBJ1-6|NA|once
CSASAQGFNSPLHF
TGCAGTGCTAGTGCGCAGGGCTTTAATTCACCCCTCCACTTT
>TRBV12-3/TRBV12-4|TRBJ1-4|NA|NA
CASSHRDINEKLFF
TGTGCCAGCAGTCACCGGGACATCAATGAAAAACTGTTTTTT